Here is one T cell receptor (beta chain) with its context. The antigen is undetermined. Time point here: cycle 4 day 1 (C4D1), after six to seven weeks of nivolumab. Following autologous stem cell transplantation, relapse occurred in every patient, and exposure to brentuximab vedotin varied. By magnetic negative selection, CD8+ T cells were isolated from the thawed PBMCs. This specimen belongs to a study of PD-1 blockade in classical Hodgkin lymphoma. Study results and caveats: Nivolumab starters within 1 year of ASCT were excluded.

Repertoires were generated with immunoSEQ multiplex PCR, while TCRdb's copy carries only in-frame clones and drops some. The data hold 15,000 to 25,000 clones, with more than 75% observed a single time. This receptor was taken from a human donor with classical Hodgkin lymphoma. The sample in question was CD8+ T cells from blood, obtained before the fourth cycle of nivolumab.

CDR3 bases: TGCGCCAGCAAACCGGGGCGCAATGAAAAACTGTTTTTT. Protein: CASKPGRNEKLFF. The rearrangement joins TRBV4-3 to TRBJ1-4; the D gene is possibly TRBD1 (5 bases). The CDR3 is 13 amino acids. Germline V gene data show CDR1 as LGHNA and CDR2 as YSLEER. Trimming shortened V by 7 bases and J by 5 bases, and 11 bases separated the two germline ends.